The following is a T cell receptor beta chain sequence with its context. The antigen is unknown. This entry belongs to a study of shared clonotypes between healthy human individuals. The study, taken as a whole, reports: The study found approximately 5% of naive CD4 clonotypes shared across a few donors. Lower generation probabilities were found for non-shared clonotypes than for those shared by all four donors.

Deep-level assay runs were performed. Libraries were prepared by immunoSEQ multiplex PCR; TCRdb keeps only in-frame clonotypes and omits some of them. Of about 2.3 million clones in the sample, approximately 93% were seen once. V lost 0 bases and J lost 9, with 19 bases in between. The CDR3 extends over 16 amino acids. Germline assignment: CDR1 SGHRS and CDR2 YFSETQ. The chain couples TRBV5-1 to TRBJ2-1, with D tentatively TRBD2 (5 bases). The sequenced sample consisted of naive CD4+ T cells from PBMCs. The subset denotes: CD45RA+ positively selected. The TCR was taken from a young man in good health. Some clones in this sample may be carry-over from other donors' samples. CDR3 nucleotides: TGCGCCAGCAGCTTGGTCGCGGGTTCCACTTTCGGTGAGCAGTTCTTC. Encoded protein: CASSLVAGSTFGEQFF.